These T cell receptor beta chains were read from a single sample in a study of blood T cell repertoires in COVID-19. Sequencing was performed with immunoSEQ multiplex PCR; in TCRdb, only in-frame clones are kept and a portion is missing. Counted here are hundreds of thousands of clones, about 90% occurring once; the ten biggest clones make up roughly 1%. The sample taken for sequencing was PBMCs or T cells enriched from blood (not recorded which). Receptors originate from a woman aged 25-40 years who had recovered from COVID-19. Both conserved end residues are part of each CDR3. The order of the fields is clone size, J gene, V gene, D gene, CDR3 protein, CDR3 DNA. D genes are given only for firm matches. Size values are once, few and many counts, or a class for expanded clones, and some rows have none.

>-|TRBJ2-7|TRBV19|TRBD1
CASSIDRGRRYEQYF
TGTGCCAGTAGTATAGACAGGGGGCGTCGATACGAGCAGTACTTC
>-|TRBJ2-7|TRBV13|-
CASSSPRDTSYEQYF
TGTGCCAGCAGCTCACCTCGGGACACGTCCTACGAGCAGTACTTC
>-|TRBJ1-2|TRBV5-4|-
CASSGLLRAGDYGYTF
TGTGCCAGCAGCGGACTTTTAAGGGCCGGGGACTATGGCTACACCTTC
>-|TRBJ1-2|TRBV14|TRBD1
CASSPGDRGQWVGYTF
TGTGCCAGCAGCCCTGGGGACAGGGGGCAATGGGTTGGCTACACCTTC
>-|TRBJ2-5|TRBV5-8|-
CASREGLAQETQYF
TGTGCCAGCAGGGAGGGCCTAGCCCAAGAGACCCAGTACTTC
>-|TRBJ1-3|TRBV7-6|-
CASSLAVGSSGNTIYF
TGTGCCAGCAGCTTAGCTGTGGGCTCCTCTGGAAACACCATATATTTT
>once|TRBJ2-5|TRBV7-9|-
CASSSKGRDETQYF
TGTGCCAGCAGCTCCAAGGGCAGGGATGAGACCCAGTACTTC
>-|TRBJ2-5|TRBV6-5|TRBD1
CASTWGQGMETQYF
TGTGCCAGCACTTGGGGACAGGGTATGGAGACCCAGTACTTC
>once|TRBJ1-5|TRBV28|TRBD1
CASSDTGQGKNQPQHF
TGTGCCAGCAGTGATACCGGACAGGGGAAGAATCAGCCCCAGCATTTT
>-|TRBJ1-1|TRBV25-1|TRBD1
CASSEGQILNTEAFF
TGTGCCAGCAGTGAGGGACAGATCCTGAACACTGAAGCTTTCTTT
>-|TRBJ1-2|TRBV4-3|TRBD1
CASSEDRGSYGYTF
TGCGCCAGCAGCGAGGACAGGGGGTCCTATGGCTACACCTTC
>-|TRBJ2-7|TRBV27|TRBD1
CASRPTGTGLHEQYF
TGTGCCAGCAGGCCTACCGGGACAGGGCTCCACGAGCAGTACTTC
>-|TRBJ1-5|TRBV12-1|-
CASSFEGVGNQPQHF
TGTGCCAGCAGCTTTGAAGGGGTAGGTAATCAGCCCCAGCATTTT